A single sample gave rise to the 7 T cell receptor beta chains below, sequenced in a study of CD8 T cells in ankylosing spondylitis (dated by TCRdb to 2017 to 2019). Libraries were prepared through 5' RACE. The data were produced on an Illumina HiSeq 2500. TCRdb cleaned the public reads at Q25 with fastp, built clones with MiXCR and kept in-frame beta chains. For every CDR3 protein sequence, its rows merge into one entry that carries the most common genes and DNA. This sample comprises 90,000 to 100,000 distinct CDR3 sequences, almost 8.5% of them detected only once. 8.5% to 10% of the sample is taken by the ten largest. The sample consisted of blood, either unsorted or a sorted T cell fraction (not recorded which). These TCRs come from a male donor with ankylosing spondylitis or in good health (not recorded which).

The rearrangement joins TRBV2 to TRBJ2-6, with D uncertain. The CDR3 is 12 amino acids. Per germline, CDR1 SNHLY and CDR2 FYNNEI. V lost 7 bases and J lost 2, with 3 bases in between. The CDR3 region is CASMPGANVLTF. The CDR3 region has the DNA TGTGCCAGCATGCCTGGGGCCAACGTCCTGACTTTC.

This clonotype was counted at least ten times. The chain links TRBV3-1 to TRBJ2-7; TRBD1 matches at 8 bases. V lost 3 bases to trimming and J lost 2 bases; unmatched junction nucleotides: 6. CDR1 and CDR2 from the germline V gene are LGHDT and YNNKEL (reference sequence). The CDR3 is 15 amino acids. In DNA, the CDR3 is TGTGCCAGCAGCCAGGGTCCGGACAGGGCCTACGAGCAGTACTTC. Translating it yields CASSQGPDRAYEQYF.

This clonotype was counted at least ten times. This chain links TRBV5-1 with TRBJ2-3; either TRBD1 or TRBD2 may supply D (5 bases each). The V end lost 2 bases, the J end lost 4 bases, and 20 bases lay between the germline ends. The CDR3 is 17 residues long. Germline CDR1 SGHRS, CDR2 YFSETQ. In DNA form, the CDR3 reads TGCGCCAGCAGCTTTGGGGCCCGAGACCCAGCGGCAGATACGCAGTATTTT. Residues: CASSFGARDPAADTQYF.

This clonotype was found a few times. The J gene is TRBJ2-2, the V gene TRBV5-1, with D possibly TRBD2 on 5 matching bases. V lost 6 bases to trimming and J lost 8 bases, with 8 bases between them. CDR3 size: 11 residues. CDR1 is SGHRS and CDR2 is YFSETQ in the germline V gene. CDR3 amino acids: CASTREGELFF. The CDR3, as DNA: TGCGCCAGCACCCGGGAAGGGGAGCTGTTTTTT.

In this sample, this clonotype turned up many times. This sequence joins TRBV6-1 and TRBJ1-3; perhaps TRBD1 as D (5 bases). The CDR3 totals 16 residues. Germline V lookup: CDR1 MNHNS, CDR2 SASEGT. V shed 0 bases and J shed 9 bases, with 18 bases lying between them. The CDR3 DNA is TGTGCCAGCAGTGAAGCCATGGGACCGGTAGGGAGCACCATATATTTT. It is translated as CASSEAMGPVGSTIYF.

The gene calls are TRBV7-9 and TRBJ2-1, with D hard to call. V was trimmed by 2 bases and J by 8 bases, leaving 7 bases between them. Germline CDR1 and CDR2: SEHNR and FQNEAQ (reference sequence). This CDR3 contains 12 residues. The CDR3 loop reads CASSLHLDEQFF. The CDR3 region has the DNA TGTGCCAGCAGCTTACATTTAGATGAGCAGTTCTTC.

This clonotype was seen many times. The J gene is TRBJ2-7, the V gene TRBV14, with 9 bases identical to TRBD1. This CDR3 has 14 amino acids. Trimming removed 6 bases from V and 4 bases from J; junction bases left unmatched: 7. Germline CDR1 SGHDN, CDR2 FVKESK. The CDR3 sequence: CASRGTGKGYEQYF. CDR3 sequence (DNA): TGTGCCAGCAGAGGGACAGGGAAGGGTTACGAGCAGTACTTC.